Below, one T cell receptor (beta chain) is given with its context. The antigen remains undetermined. Some clones are missing from TCRdb's copy, which holds only in-frame ones; the method was immunoSEQ multiplex PCR. The sample contains roughly 330,000 clones, roughly 87% of which appear only once. CDR3 length: 15 residues. Germline V CDR1 and CDR2: LGHNA, YSLEER. V gave up 2 bases and J gave up 0 bases, with 10 bases separating them. This record belongs to a study of cytomegalovirus exposure and HLA in healthy donors. The donors were members of the validation cohort, which comprised 100 to 150 subjects and was separate from the first cohort of more than 500 subjects. Study results and caveats: The classifier reportedly diagnosed cytomegalovirus status with high sensitivity and specificity. The study flagged some 170 TCR beta chains as cytomegalovirus-associated. Rare TCR sequences predominated, though certain public TCRs were found in many donors.

The genes are TRBV4-3 and TRBJ2-5; no clear D gene. The sample was PBMCs. This sequence originates from a woman aged 25-40 years in good health and CMV-seropositive. For the CDR3, the DNA is TGCGCCAGCAGCCAAAGGCTCGCGGACCAAGAGACCCAGTACTTC. Its translation: CASSQRLADQETQYF.